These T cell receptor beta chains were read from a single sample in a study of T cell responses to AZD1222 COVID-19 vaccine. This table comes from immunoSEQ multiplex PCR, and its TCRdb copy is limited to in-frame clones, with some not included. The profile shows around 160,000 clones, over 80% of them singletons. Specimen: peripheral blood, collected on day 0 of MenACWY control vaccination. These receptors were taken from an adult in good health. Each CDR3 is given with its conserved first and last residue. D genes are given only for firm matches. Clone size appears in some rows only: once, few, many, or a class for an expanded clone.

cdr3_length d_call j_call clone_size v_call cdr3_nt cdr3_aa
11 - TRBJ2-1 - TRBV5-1 TGCGCCAGCAGCTTGGGGGGTGAGCAGTTCTTC CASSLGGEQFF
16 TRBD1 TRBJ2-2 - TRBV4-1 TGCGCCAGCAGCCCCTCGGACAGGGGTCCCGCCGGGGAGCTGTTTTTT CASSPSDRGPAGELFF
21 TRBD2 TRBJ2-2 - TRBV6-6 TGTGCCAGCAGCTGGCCCGGGACTAGCGGGGGCCGACAGACGAACACCGGGGAGCTGTTTTTT CASSWPGTSGGRQTNTGELFF
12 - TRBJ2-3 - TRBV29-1 TGCAGCGTTGATGGGAGCACAGATACGCAGTATTTT CSVDGSTDTQYF
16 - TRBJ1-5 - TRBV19 TGTGCCAGTAGTCCCTCCGGAGTAATAATGGGTCAGCCCCAGCATTTT CASSPSGVIMGQPQHF
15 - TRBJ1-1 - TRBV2 TGTGCCAGCAGTGGAATTTTGCTACCCGCCCCTGAAGCTTTCTTT CASSGILLPAPEAFF
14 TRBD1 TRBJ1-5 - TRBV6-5 TGTGCCAGCAGTCCCGACAGGGTGAATCAGCCCCAGCATTTT CASSPDRVNQPQHF
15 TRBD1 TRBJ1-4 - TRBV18 TGTGCCAGCTCACCACCGGGACAGTCAAATGAAAAACTGTTTTTT CASSPPGQSNEKLFF
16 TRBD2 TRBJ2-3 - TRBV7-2 TGTGCCAGCAGCCCCCGACTAGCGGGGGATTTGGATACGCAGTATTTT CASSPRLAGDLDTQYF
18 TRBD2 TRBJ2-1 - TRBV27 TGTGCCAGCAGCATTATTGGGACTAGCGGGACCCTTTACAATGAGCAGTTCTTC CASSIIGTSGTLYNEQFF
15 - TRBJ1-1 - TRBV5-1 TGCGCCAGCAGCTTGTCTGCAGGGATGAACACTGAAGCTTTCTTT CASSLSAGMNTEAFF
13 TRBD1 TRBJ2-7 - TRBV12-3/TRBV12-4 TGTGCCAGCACCTGGGACAGGCCGACGGAGCAGTACTTC CASTWDRPTEQYF
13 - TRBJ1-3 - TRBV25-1 TGTGCCAGCAGTGCCCCACGTTCCAACACCATATATTTT CASSAPRSNTIYF
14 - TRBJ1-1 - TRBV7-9 TGTGCCAGCAGTCACAGGGCGGGGAACACTGAAGCTTTCTTT CASSHRAGNTEAFF
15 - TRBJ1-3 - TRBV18 TGTGCCAGCTCACCTCAGGCCGACTCTGGAAACACCATATATTTT CASSPQADSGNTIYF
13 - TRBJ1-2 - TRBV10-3 TGTGCCATCAGTGTCTCAGGGTCAGATGGCTACACCTTC CAISVSGSDGYTF
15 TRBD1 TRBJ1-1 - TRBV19 TGTGCCAGTAGTTTTACCGGGACAGGGTACACTGAAGCTTTCTTT CASSFTGTGYTEAFF
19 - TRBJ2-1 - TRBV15 TGTGCCACCAGCAGAGTTGGAGGGGGGACCCTTAGCTCCTACAATGAGCAGTTCTTC CATSRVGGGTLSSYNEQFF
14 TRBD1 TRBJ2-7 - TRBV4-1 TGCGCCAGCAGCCAAGGGACAGGGGAGGTCGAGCAGTACTTC CASSQGTGEVEQYF
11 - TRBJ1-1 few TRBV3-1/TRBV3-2 TGTGCCAGCAGCCAAGGACCTGAAGCTTTCTTT CASSQGPEAFF
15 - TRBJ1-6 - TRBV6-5 TGTGCCAGCAGTTACACGGAGGGTCTGGATTCACCCCTCCACTTT CASSYTEGLDSPLHF
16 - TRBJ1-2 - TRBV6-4 TGTGCCAGCAGTGACTCGTGGAAGGGAGCAAACTATGGCTACACCTTC CASSDSWKGANYGYTF
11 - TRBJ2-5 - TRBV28 TGTGCCAGCAAGGGAAGGGAGACCCAGTACTTC CASKGRETQYF
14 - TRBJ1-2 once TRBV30 TGTGCCTGGAGTTGGGGTCGGGGCGGGAATGGCTACACCTTC CAWSWGRGGNGYTF
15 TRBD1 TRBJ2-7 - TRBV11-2 TGTGCCAGCAGCTTAGATGGACAGGGGGCCTACGAGCAGTACTTC CASSLDGQGAYEQYF
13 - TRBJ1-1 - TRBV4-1 TGCGCCAGCAGCCGCAGGGGGAACACTGAAGCTTTCTTT CASSRRGNTEAFF
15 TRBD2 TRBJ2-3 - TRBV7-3 TGTGCCAGCAGCCGGGGACTAGCGAGCACAGATACGCAGTATTTT CASSRGLASTDTQYF
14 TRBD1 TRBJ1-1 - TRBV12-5 TGTGCTAGTGCCTTACAGGGGGGCGGCACTGAAGCTTTCTTT CASALQGGGTEAFF
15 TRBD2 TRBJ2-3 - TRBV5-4 TGTGCCAGCAGCTCGATGGGGGGGAGCACAGATACGCAGTATTTT CASSSMGGSTDTQYF
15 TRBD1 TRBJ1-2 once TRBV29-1 TGCAGCGTTGAAGATGTGGGCAGGGGGTTCTATGGCTACACCTTC CSVEDVGRGFYGYTF
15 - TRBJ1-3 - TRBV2 TGTGCCAGCAGTCAGACGTCCACGGGTGGAAACACCATATATTTT CASSQTSTGGNTIYF
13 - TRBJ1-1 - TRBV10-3 TGTGCCACCAAGGGGGACTTGAACACTGAAGCTTTCTTT CATKGDLNTEAFF
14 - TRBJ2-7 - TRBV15 TGTGCCACCAGCAGAGAAAGGGGAACCTACGAGCAGTACTTC CATSRERGTYEQYF
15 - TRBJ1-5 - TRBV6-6 TGTGCCAGCAGTTACGGCAGTGGGAGCAATCAGCCCCAGCATTTT CASSYGSGSNQPQHF
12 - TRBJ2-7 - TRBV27 TGTGCCAGCAGCACTAAAGCCTACGAGCAGTACTTC CASSTKAYEQYF
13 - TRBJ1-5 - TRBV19 TGTGCCACCAGAGGGTGGAGCAATCAGCCCCAGCATTTT CATRGWSNQPQHF
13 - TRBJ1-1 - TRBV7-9 TGTGCCAGCAGTGCTGATCCGAACACTGAAGCTTTCTTT CASSADPNTEAFF
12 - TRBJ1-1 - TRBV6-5 TGTGCCACCGGAAGGGGGAACACTGAAGCTTTCTTT CATGRGNTEAFF
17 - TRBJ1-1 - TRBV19 TGTGCCAGTACCCCCCTGACGGAAAGGGGCGGGATCACTGAAGCTTTCTTT CASTPLTERGGITEAFF
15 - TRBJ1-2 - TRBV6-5 TGTGCCAGCAGTTACTCGAGTGGGGCAGGACGCGGCTACACCTTC CASSYSSGAGRGYTF
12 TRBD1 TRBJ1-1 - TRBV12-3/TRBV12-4 TGTGCCAGCAGGGGAACAGGGGGTGACGCTTTCTTT CASRGTGGDAFF
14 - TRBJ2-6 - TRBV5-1 TGCGCCAGCAAGGGGGTTCCTGGGGCCAACGTCCTGACTTTC CASKGVPGANVLTF
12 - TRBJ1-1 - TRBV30 TGTGCCTGGGGACGGGCCCTAAGTGAAGCTTTCTTT CAWGRALSEAFF
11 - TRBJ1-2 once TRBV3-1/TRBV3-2 TGTGCCAGCAGCCAGGACTATGGCTACACCTTC CASSQDYGYTF
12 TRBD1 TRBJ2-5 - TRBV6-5 TGTGCCAGCAGAAGACAGGGGGCGACCCAGTACTTC CASRRQGATQYF
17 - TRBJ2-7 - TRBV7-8 TGTGCCAGCAGCCGCAAGCCTTGGACAGAGAGCTCCTACGAGCAGTACTTC CASSRKPWTESSYEQYF
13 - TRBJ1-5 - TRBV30 TGTGCCTGGAGCGGACAGATCAATCAGCCCCAGCATTTT CAWSGQINQPQHF
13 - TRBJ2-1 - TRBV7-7 TGTGCCAGCAGCTTATCCCAGGGGAATGAGCAGTTCTTC CASSLSQGNEQFF
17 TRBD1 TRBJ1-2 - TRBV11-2 TGTGCCAGCAGCTTTCGATCCGGGGGACAGAATGCCTATGGCTACACCTTC CASSFRSGGQNAYGYTF
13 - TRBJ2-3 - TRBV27 TGTGCCAGCAGTTTACTCCCGTCGCATACGCAGTATTTT CASSLLPSHTQYF